Listed below are T cell receptor beta chains from one sample, sequenced in a study of cytomegalovirus exposure and HLA in healthy donors. This table comes from immunoSEQ multiplex PCR, and its TCRdb copy is limited to in-frame clones, with some not included. The sample contains some 150,000 clones, roughly 79% of which appear only once. The sample was PBMCs. The receptors derive from a male donor in good health and CMV-seronegative. CDR3s include the opening cysteine and the closing phenylalanine or tryptophan. D genes are given only for firm matches. The size entry is marked missing in some rows and otherwise reads once, few, many or a size class.

d_call clone_size j_call v_call cdr3_aa cdr3_nt
. . TRBJ2-1 TRBV7-9 CASSPLEGGGSYNEQFF TGTGCCAGCAGCCCGTTGGAAGGGGGGGGATCGTACAATGAGCAGTTCTTC
. . TRBJ2-1 TRBV27 CASSPRNEQFF TGTGCCAGCAGTCCTAGGAATGAGCAGTTCTTC
TRBD1 . TRBJ2-7 TRBV7-9 CASSPPRTGAGYEQYF TGTGCCAGCAGCCCTCCCCGGACAGGGGCAGGGTACGAGCAGTACTTC
. . TRBJ2-3 TRBV6-5 CASSRGSRTDTQYF TGTGCCAGCAGTCGAGGCAGCCGCACAGATACGCAGTATTTT
. . TRBJ1-5 TRBV19 CASSIDSPYSNQPQHF TGTGCCAGTAGTATAGACAGTCCTTATAGCAATCAGCCCCAGCATTTT
TRBD2 once TRBJ2-1 TRBV18 CASSRTQTGTSGPRGYNEQFF TGTGCCAGCTCACGCACCCAAACCGGGACTAGCGGCCCTAGAGGCTACAATGAGCAGTTCTTC
. . TRBJ1-2 TRBV7-8 CASSPGFTSSGYTF TGTGCCAGCAGCCCCGGGTTTACCTCGAGCGGCTACACCTTC
TRBD1 . TRBJ1-1 TRBV27 CASSPGTGLNTEAFF TGTGCCAGCAGTCCGGGGACAGGGTTGAACACTGAAGCTTTCTTT
. . TRBJ1-1 TRBV6-1 CASSVTENTEAFF TGTGCCAGCAGTGTTACAGAGAACACTGAAGCTTTCTTT
TRBD2 . TRBJ2-3 TRBV27 CASSSSRTSGGGRDTQYF TGTGCCAGCAGTTCCTCCCGGACTAGCGGGGGGGGCCGCGATACGCAGTATTTT
TRBD2 . TRBJ2-1 TRBV5-1 CASSLRTSRSSYNEQFF TGCGCCAGCAGCTTGCGGACTAGCCGAAGCTCCTACAATGAGCAGTTCTTC
. . TRBJ1-2 TRBV13 CASSLNDRSYGYTF TGTGCCAGCAGCTTAAACGACAGAAGCTATGGCTACACCTTC
TRBD2 . TRBJ2-7 TRBV11-2 CASQPGLAPAEQYF TGTGCCAGCCAACCGGGACTAGCACCGGCCGAGCAGTACTTC
TRBD1 . TRBJ1-6 TRBV7-2 CASRYVPGQGSPLHF TGTGCCAGCCGATACGTCCCGGGACAGGGTTCACCCCTCCACTTT
. . TRBJ2-5 TRBV9 CASKKGGTPQETQYF TGTGCCAGCAAAAAGGGAGGGACACCCCAAGAGACCCAGTACTTC
. . TRBJ1-1 TRBV5-8 CASSPGLLRMNTEAFF TGTGCCAGCAGCCCCGGACTCCTGAGAATGAACACTGAAGCTTTCTTT
. once TRBJ1-2 TRBV19 CASSIGEGTGNHGYTF TGTGCCAGTAGTATTGGAGAAGGTACCGGAAACCATGGCTACACCTTC
TRBD1 . TRBJ1-2 TRBV28 CASILDRAHGYTF TGTGCCAGCATCCTCGACAGGGCCCATGGCTACACCTTC
. . TRBJ1-5 TRBV4-1 CASSQDSSQPQHF TGCGCCAGCAGCCAAGATTCTTCTCAGCCCCAGCATTTT
. . TRBJ1-1 TRBV5-1 CASSPAGGQNTEAFF TGCGCCAGCAGCCCTGCGGGGGGCCAGAACACTGAAGCTTTCTTT
. . TRBJ2-7 TRBV11-2 CASSSGTNSYEQYF TGTGCCAGCAGCTCCGGGACAAACTCCTACGAGCAGTACTTC
TRBD2 . TRBJ2-5 TRBV5-6 CASSLVGGGEQYF TGTGCCAGCAGCTTGGTGGGGGGGGGAGAGCAGTACTTC
TRBD1 . TRBJ2-7 TRBV5-1 CASSPGTGIYEQYF TGCGCCAGCAGCCCCGGGACAGGGATATACGAGCAGTACTTC
. . TRBJ1-1 TRBV29-1 CSAPQFGQLNTEAFF TGCAGCGCCCCCCAGTTTGGGCAACTGAACACTGAAGCTTTCTTT
TRBD2 . TRBJ2-5 TRBV5-1 CASSSLAGGGETQYF TGCGCCAGCAGCTCGCTAGCGGGAGGCGGAGAGACCCAGTACTTC
. . TRBJ1-2 TRBV5-6 CASTQGFGGYTF TGTGCCAGCACCCAGGGCTTCGGTGGCTACACCTTC
. . TRBJ1-6 TRBV7-9 CASSNRDPNNSPLHF TGTGCCAGCAGTAACCGGGATCCCAATAATTCACCCCTCCACTTT
. . TRBJ1-1 TRBV4-3 CASSQEVSGGKNTEAFF TGCGCCAGCAGCCAAGAGGTCTCCGGCGGGAAGAACACTGAAGCTTTCTTT
. few TRBJ1-5 TRBV19 CASSIGQGATFGNQPQHF TGTGCCAGTAGTATAGGGCAGGGTGCGACGTTCGGCAATCAGCCCCAGCATTTT
TRBD2 few TRBJ2-1 TRBV29-1 CSVYRTSGGDNEQFF TGCAGCGTTTACCGGACTAGCGGGGGTGACAATGAGCAGTTCTTC
TRBD2 . TRBJ2-3 TRBV29-1 CSGTSGVIDTQYF TGCAGCGGAACTAGCGGGGTGATAGATACGCAGTATTTT
. . TRBJ1-4 TRBV27 CASSQAGLALEKLFF TGTGCCAGCAGCCAAGCAGGGTTGGCTCTTGAAAAACTGTTTTTT
TRBD1 . TRBJ1-1 TRBV27 CASFSDRGPTEAFF TGTGCCAGCTTCTCGGACAGGGGACCCACTGAAGCTTTCTTT
. . TRBJ1-4 TRBV6-6 CASCPGQPNEKLFF TGTGCCAGCTGTCCGGGACAACCTAATGAAAAACTGTTTTTT
TRBD1 . TRBJ1-5 TRBV18 CASSPPARGTGRDNQPQHF TGTGCCAGCTCACCACCGGCCAGGGGGACCGGGAGGGACAATCAGCCCCAGCATTTT
TRBD2 . TRBJ2-1 TRBV15 CATSRDQNGGASNEQFF TGTGCCACCAGCAGAGATCAAAACGGGGGGGCTTCGAATGAGCAGTTCTTC
TRBD2 . TRBJ2-7 TRBV6-5 CASSYSGGAGEQYF TGTGCCAGCAGTTATAGCGGGGGGGCCGGGGAGCAGTACTTC
TRBD1 . TRBJ1-1 TRBV6-5 CASSYFTTGTNTEAFF TGTGCCAGCAGTTACTTCACGACAGGGACGAACACTGAAGCTTTCTTT
TRBD1 . TRBJ2-1 TRBV27 CASNRQGKGEQFF TGTGCCAGCAACAGACAGGGTAAGGGTGAGCAGTTCTTC
. . TRBJ1-3 TRBV6-5 CASSSTGNSGNTIYF TGTGCCAGCAGTTCCACAGGGAACTCTGGAAACACCATATATTTT
. . TRBJ1-2 TRBV5-1 CASSRGDSQPNYGYTF TGCGCCAGCAGCCGGGGGGACTCACAACCTAACTATGGCTACACCTTC
. once TRBJ1-5 TRBV10-1 CASSARRDNQPQHF TGCGCCAGCAGTGCTCGGAGAGACAATCAGCCCCAGCATTTT
. . TRBJ1-5 TRBV15 CATSRDQYRVINQPQHF TGTGCCACCAGCAGAGATCAGTACAGGGTCATCAATCAGCCCCAGCATTTT
. . TRBJ2-7 TRBV5-1 CASSLDLSSYEQYF TGCGCCAGCAGCTTGGACTTGTCCTCCTACGAGCAGTACTTC
. . TRBJ1-5 TRBV2 CASSRGNQPQHF TGTGCCAGCAGCAGGGGCAATCAGCCCCAGCATTTT
. once TRBJ1-1 TRBV6-5 CASSYSLNRANTEAFF TGTGCCAGCAGTTACTCATTGAACAGGGCGAACACTGAAGCTTTCTTT